This T cell receptor beta chain was identified in a study of T cells after yellow fever vaccination. Synthesis of TCR cDNA relied on 5'RACE template switching, which attached a universal primer site and UMIs. Each CDR3 protein is one row after TCRdb ran MiXCR on the 5' RACE reads. In the table there are about 300,000 distinct CDR3 sequences, around 6.8% of which are singletons. This clonotype was picked up a small number of times. What it binds is not known. Per the germline V gene, CDR1 is SGHRS and CDR2 is YFSETQ. Trimming removed 1 base from V and 2 bases from J, with 12 bases in between. This CDR3 contains 15 residues. Findings and limits, study-wide: Once the booster was given, most primary-vaccination clones reappeared, at about 95% for CD4 and over 85% for CD8.

The chain has TRBV5-1 and TRBJ2-5; D is unclear. The input for sequencing was PBMCs, taken about 49 days after the first yellow fever vaccination. The source is a man younger than 35 who received the YFV17D yellow fever vaccine. This CDR3 reads CASSLRNSRQETQYF. CDR3 nucleotides: TGCGCCAGCAGCTTGAGGAACAGTAGACAAGAGACCCAGTACTTC.